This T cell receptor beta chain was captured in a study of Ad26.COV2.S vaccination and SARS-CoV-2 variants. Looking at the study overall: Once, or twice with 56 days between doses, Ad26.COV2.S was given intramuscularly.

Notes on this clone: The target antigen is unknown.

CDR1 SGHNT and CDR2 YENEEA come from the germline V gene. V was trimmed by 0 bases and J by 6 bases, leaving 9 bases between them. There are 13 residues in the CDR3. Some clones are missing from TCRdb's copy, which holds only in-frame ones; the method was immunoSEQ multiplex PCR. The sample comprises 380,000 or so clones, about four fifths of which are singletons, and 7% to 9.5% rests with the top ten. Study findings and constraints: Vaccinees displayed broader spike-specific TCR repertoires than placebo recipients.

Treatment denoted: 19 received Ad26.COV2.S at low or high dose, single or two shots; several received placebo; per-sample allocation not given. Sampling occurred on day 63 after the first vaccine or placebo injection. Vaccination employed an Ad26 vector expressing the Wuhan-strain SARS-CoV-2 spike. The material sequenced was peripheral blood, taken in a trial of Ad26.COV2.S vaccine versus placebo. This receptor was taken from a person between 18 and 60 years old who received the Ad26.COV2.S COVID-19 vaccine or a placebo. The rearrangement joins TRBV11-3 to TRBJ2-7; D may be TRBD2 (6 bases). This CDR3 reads CASSLDRGSEQYF. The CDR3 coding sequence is TGTGCCAGCAGCTTAGATCGGGGGAGCGAGCAGTACTTC.